This T cell receptor beta chain is drawn from a study of post-analysis software for immune sequencing data. cDNA libraries of TCR beta carried unique molecular identifiers. MiXCR was run by TCRdb on the PCR reads, yielding one entry per CDR3 protein. The sample records roughly 540,000 distinct CDR3 sequences, 30% to 40% being singletons. Study outcomes and limitations: Comparison of patients with controls showed four or five TRBV segments more frequent in patients, TRBV5-6, TRBV5-1 and TRBV20-1 among them.

Trimming stripped 7 bases from V and 10 bases from J, with 25 bases between. This CDR3 has 15 residues. Comment on this clonotype: Its antigen is currently unknown.

This sequence originates from a girl aged 2-17 years with multiple sclerosis. The source material was blood. The rearrangement links TRBV12-3 or TRBV12-4 to TRBJ1-1; tentatively, D is TRBD1 (5 bases). CDR3 region: CASTPGSRRFSGAFF. In DNA form, the CDR3 reads TGTGCCAGCACCCCAGGGTCGCGTCGGTTCTCAGGAGCTTTCTTT.